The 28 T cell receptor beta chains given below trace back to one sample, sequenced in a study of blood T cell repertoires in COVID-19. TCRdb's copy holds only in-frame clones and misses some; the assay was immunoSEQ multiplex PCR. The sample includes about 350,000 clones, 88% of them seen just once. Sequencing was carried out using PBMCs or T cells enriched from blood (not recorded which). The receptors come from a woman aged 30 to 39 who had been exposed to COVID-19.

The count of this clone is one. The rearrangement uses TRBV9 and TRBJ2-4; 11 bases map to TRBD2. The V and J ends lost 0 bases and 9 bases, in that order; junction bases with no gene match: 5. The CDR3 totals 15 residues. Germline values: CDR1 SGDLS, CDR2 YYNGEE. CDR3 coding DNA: TGTGCCAGCAGCGTAGGGTGGCTAGCGGGAGGCATTCAGTACTTC. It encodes CASSVGWLAGGIQYF.

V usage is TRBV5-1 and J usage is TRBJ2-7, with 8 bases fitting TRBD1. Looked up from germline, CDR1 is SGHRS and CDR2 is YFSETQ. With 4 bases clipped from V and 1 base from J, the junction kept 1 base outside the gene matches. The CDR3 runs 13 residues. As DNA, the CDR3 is TGCGCCAGCAGCAGACAGGGGTCCTACGAGCAGTACTTC. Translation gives CASSRQGSYEQYF.

DNA for the CDR3: TGTGCCAGCAGCAAACTAGCGGTCCAGTTTCTCTCCTACAATGAGCAGTTCTTC. Translation gives CASSKLAVQFLSYNEQFF. The genes are TRBV27 and TRBJ2-1, with 8 bases aligning to TRBD2. The germline CDR1 and CDR2 sequences are MNHEY and SMNVEV (reference sequence). The V and J ends lost 6 bases and 0 bases, in that order; junction bases with no gene match: 13. There are 18 residues in the CDR3.

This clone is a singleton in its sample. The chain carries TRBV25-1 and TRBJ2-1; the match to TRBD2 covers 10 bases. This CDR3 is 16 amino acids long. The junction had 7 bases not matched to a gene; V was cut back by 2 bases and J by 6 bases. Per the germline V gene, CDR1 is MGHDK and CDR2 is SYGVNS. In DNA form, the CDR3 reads TGTGCCAGCAGTGAAGCCCAGGGACTAGCGAGCAATGAGCAGTTCTTC. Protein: CASSEAQGLASNEQFF.

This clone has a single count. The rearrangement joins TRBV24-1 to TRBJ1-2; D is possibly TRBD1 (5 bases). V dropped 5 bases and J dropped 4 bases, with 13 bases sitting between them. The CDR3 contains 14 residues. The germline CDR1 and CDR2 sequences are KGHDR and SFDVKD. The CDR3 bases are TGTGCCACCAGTGCGGATGGGGGGATCTATGGCTACACCTTC. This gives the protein CATSADGGIYGYTF.

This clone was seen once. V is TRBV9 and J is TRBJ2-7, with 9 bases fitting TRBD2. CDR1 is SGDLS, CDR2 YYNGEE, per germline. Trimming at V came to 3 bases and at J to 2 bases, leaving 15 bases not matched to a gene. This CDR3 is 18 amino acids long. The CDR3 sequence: CASSAERPGLATTYEQYF. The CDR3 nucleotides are TGTGCCAGCAGCGCAGAGAGGCCAGGACTAGCGACTACCTACGAGCAGTACTTC. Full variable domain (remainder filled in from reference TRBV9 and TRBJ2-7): DSGVTQTPKHLITATGQRVTLRCSPRSGDLSVYWYQQSLDQGLQFLIQYYNGEERAKGNILERFSAQQFPDLHSELNLSSLELGDSALYFCASSAERPGLATTYEQYFGPGTRLTVT.

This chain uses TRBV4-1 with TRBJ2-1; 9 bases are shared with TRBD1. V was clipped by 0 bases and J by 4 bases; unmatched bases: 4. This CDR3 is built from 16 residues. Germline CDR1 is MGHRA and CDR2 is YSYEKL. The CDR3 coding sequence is TGCGCCAGCAGCCAAGAAAGGGACAGGGCATACAATGAGCAGTTCTTC. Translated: CASSQERDRAYNEQFF.

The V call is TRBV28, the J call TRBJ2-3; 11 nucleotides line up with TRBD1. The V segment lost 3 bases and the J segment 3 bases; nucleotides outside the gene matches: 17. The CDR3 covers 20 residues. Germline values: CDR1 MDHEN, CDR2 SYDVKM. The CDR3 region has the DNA TGTGCCAGCAGTTTCTTCACCACCGGCGCGGACAGGGGGCGGACAGATACGCAGTATTTT. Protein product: CASSFFTTGADRGRTDTQYF.

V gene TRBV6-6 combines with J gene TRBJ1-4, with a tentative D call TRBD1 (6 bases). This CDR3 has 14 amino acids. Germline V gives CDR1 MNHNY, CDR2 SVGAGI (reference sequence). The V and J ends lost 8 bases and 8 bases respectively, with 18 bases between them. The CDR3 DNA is TGTGCCAGCGGTCCAGGGGCAAGGGGGGAAAAACTGTTTTTT. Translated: CASGPGARGEKLFF.

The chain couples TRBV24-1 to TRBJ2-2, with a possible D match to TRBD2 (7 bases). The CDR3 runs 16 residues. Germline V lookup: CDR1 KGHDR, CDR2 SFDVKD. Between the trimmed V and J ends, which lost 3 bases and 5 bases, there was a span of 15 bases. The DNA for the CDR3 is TGTGCCACCAGTGATGCGGTCGGGGGGCGGACCGGGGAGCTGTTTTTT. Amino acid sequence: CATSDAVGGRTGELFF.

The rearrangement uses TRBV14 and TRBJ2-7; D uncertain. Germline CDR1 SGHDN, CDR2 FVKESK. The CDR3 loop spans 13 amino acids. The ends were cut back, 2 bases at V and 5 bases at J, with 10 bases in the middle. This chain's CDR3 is CASSQWRHHEQYF. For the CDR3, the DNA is TGTGCCAGCAGCCAATGGCGGCACCACGAGCAGTACTTC.

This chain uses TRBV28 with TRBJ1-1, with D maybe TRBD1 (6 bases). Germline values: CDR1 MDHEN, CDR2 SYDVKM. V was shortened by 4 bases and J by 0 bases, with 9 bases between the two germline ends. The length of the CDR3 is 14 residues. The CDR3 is CASSSGGLNTEAFF. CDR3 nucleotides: TGTGCCAGCAGTTCGGGGGGCTTGAACACTGAAGCTTTCTTT. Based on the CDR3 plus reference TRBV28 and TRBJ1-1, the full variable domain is DVKVTQSSRYLVKRTGEKVFLECVQDMDHENMFWYRQDPGLGLRLIYFSYDVKMKEKGDIPEGYSVSREKKERFSLILESASTNQTSMYLCASSSGGLNTEAFFGQGTRLTVV.

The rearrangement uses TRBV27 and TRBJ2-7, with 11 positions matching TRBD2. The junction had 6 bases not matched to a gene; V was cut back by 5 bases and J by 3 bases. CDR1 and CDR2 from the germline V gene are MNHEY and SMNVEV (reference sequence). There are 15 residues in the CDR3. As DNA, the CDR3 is TGTGCCAGCAGTCCGGGACTAGCGGACTACTACGAGCAGTACTTC. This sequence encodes CASSPGLADYYEQYF.

The CDR3 region is CASSLGSGSVIDTQYF. The CDR3 DNA follows: TGTGCCAGCAGCTTAGGTAGCGGGAGTGTAATAGATACGCAGTATTTT. This chain connects TRBV7-2 to TRBJ2-3; 9 positions agree with TRBD2. CDR3 length equals 16 residues. Germline V CDR1 and CDR2: SGHTA, FQGNSA. Trimming cost V 1 base and J 5 bases; bases outside gene matches: 7.

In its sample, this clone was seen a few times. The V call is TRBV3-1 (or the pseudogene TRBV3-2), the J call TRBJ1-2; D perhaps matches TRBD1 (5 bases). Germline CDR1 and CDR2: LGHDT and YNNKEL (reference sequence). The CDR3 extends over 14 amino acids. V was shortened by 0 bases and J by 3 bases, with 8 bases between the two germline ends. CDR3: CASSQERDYYGYTF. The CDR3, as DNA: TGTGCCAGCAGCCAAGAACGGGACTACTATGGCTACACCTTC.

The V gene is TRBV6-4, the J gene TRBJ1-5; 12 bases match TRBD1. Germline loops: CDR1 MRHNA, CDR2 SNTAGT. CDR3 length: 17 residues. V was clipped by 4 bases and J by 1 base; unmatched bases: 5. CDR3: CASSGGQGALSNQPQHF. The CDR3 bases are TGTGCCAGCAGTGGGGGACAGGGGGCTTTGAGCAATCAGCCCCAGCATTTT.

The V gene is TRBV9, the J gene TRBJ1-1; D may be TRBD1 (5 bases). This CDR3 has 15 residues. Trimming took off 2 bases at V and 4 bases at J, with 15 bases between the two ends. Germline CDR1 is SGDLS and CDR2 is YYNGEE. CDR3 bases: TGTGCCAGCAGCGTGTTAGGGGTGCTGGGCACTGAAGCTTTCTTT. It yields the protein CASSVLGVLGTEAFF.

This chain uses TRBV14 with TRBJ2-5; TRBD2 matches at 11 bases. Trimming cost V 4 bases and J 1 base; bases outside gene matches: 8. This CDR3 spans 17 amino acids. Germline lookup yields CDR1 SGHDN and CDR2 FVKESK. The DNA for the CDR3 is TGTGCCAGCAGCCGCAGACTAGCGGGGACCCTCCAAGAGACCCAGTACTTC. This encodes CASSRRLAGTLQETQYF. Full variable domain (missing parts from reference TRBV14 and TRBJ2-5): EAGVTQFPSHSVIEKGQTVTLRCDPISGHDNLYWYRRVMGKEIKFLLHFVKESKQDESGMPNNRFLAERTGGTYSTLKVQPAELEDSGVYFCASSRRLAGTLQETQYFGPGTRLLVL.

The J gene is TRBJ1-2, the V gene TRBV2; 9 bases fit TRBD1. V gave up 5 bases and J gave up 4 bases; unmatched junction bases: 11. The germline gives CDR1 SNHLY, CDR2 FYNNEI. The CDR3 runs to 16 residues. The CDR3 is CASSRDRVTGVYGYTF. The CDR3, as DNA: TGTGCCAGCAGTAGGGACAGGGTAACTGGAGTCTATGGCTACACCTTC. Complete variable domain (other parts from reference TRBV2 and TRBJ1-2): EPEVTQTPSHQVTQMGQEVILRCVPISNHLYFYWYRQILGQKVEFLVSFYNNEISEKSEIFDDQFSVERPDGSNFTLKIRSTKLEDSAMYFCASSRDRVTGVYGYTFGSGTRLTVV.

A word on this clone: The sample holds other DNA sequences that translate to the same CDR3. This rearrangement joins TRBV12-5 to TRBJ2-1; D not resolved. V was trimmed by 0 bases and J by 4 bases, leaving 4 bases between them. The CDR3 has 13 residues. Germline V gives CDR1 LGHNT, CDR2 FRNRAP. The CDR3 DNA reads TGTGCTAGTGGTTTGGTACGGTACAATGAGCAGTTCTTC. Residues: CASGLVRYNEQFF.

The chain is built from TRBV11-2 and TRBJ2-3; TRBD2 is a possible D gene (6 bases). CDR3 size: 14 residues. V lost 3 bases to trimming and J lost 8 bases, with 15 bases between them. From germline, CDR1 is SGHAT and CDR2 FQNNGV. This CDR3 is CASSFLDYSGTQYF. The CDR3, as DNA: TGTGCCAGCAGCTTTTTGGACTATTCCGGTACGCAGTATTTT.

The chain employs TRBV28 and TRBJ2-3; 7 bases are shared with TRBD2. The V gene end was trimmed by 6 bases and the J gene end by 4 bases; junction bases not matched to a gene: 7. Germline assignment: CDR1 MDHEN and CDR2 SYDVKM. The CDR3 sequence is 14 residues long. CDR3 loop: CASSQPRGADTQYF. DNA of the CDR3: TGTGCCAGCAGCCAACCTCGGGGGGCAGATACGCAGTATTTT.

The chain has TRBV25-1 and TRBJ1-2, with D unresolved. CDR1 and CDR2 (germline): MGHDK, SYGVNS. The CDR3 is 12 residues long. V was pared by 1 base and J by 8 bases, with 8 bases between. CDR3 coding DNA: TGTGCCAGCAGTGAATCTGGGCGCGGCTACACCTTC. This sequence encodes CASSESGRGYTF.

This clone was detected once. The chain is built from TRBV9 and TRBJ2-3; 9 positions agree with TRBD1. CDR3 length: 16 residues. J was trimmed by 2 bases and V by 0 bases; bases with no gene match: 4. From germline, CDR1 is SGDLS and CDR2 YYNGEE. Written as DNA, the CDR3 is TGTGCCAGCAGCGTAGTGGGACAGGGAAACACAGATACGCAGTATTTT. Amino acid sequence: CASSVVGQGNTDTQYF.

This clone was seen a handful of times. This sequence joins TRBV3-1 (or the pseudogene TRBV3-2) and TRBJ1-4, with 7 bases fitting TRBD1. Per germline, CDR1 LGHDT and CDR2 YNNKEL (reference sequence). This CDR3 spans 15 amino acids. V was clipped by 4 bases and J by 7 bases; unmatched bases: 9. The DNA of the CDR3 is TGTGCCAGCAGCCGGAGACAGGGCTTAGGTGAAAAACTGTTTTTT. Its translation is CASSRRQGLGEKLFF.

DNA of the CDR3: TGTGCCAGCAGTTTAGACAGCCCCTACGAGCAGTACTTC. Residues: CASSLDSPYEQYF. The chain links TRBV28 to TRBJ2-7; a weak D match, TRBD1 (5 bases). This CDR3 has 13 amino acids. The V end was cut by 2 bases, the J end by 2 bases, with 7 bases between. Germline CDR1 MDHEN, CDR2 SYDVKM.

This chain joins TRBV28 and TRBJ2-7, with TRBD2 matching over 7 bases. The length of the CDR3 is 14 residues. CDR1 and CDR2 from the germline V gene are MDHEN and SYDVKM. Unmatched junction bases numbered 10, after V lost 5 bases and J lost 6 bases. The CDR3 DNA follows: TGTGCCAGCAGTCAACGGACTAGTGGCCTCGAGCAGTACTTC. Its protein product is CASSQRTSGLEQYF.

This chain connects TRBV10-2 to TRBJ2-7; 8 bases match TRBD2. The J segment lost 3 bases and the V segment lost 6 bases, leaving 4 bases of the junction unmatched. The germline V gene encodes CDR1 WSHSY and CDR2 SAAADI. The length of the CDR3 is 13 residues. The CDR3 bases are TGCGCCAGCAGAGCGAGCGGGAGCTACGAGCAGTACTTC. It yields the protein CASRASGSYEQYF.